Listed below are T cell receptor beta chains from one sample, sequenced in a study of shared clonotypes between healthy human individuals. The method was immunoSEQ multiplex PCR; TCRdb's version includes in-frame clones alone and lacks a portion of them. The repertoire includes a few million clones, 85% to 95% of them detected once, and about 0.37% sits in the top ten. The sample consisted of naive CD4+ T cells from PBMCs. Receptors originate from a man between 18 and 29 years old in good health. Some clones in this sample may be carry-over from other donors' samples. CDR3s include the opening cysteine and the closing phenylalanine or tryptophan. D genes are given only for firm matches.

J gene: TRBJ2-7; V gene: TRBV5-1; D gene: .; CDR3 protein: CASSSSSGSFEQYF; CDR3 DNA: TGCGCCAGCAGCTCAAGTAGCGGATCATTCGAGCAGTACTTC
J gene: TRBJ2-5; V gene: TRBV2; D gene: .; CDR3 protein: CASRGDGIPETQYF; CDR3 DNA: TGTGCCAGCAGGGGGGACGGGATCCCCGAGACCCAGTACTTC
J gene: TRBJ1-5; V gene: TRBV5-5; D gene: .; CDR3 protein: CASSLQVSPQPQHF; CDR3 DNA: TGTGCCAGCAGCTTGCAGGTTTCCCCTCAGCCCCAGCATTTT
J gene: TRBJ2-1; V gene: TRBV5-1; D gene: TRBD1; CDR3 protein: CASRLTGQAYNEQFF; CDR3 DNA: TGCGCCAGCAGATTGACAGGGCAAGCCTACAATGAGCAGTTCTTC
J gene: TRBJ2-5; V gene: TRBV27; D gene: .; CDR3 protein: CASGARRGETQYF; CDR3 DNA: TGTGCCAGCGGCGCTCGGAGGGGGGAGACCCAGTACTTC
J gene: TRBJ2-7; V gene: TRBV5-1; D gene: .; CDR3 protein: CASSFSRGYEQYF; CDR3 DNA: TGCGCCAGCAGCTTTTCTCGGGGGTACGAGCAGTACTTC
J gene: TRBJ2-5; V gene: TRBV5-1; D gene: .; CDR3 protein: CASTSYGVGGETQYF; CDR3 DNA: TGCGCCAGCACCTCATATGGGGTCGGCGGAGAGACCCAGTACTTC
J gene: TRBJ2-5; V gene: TRBV19; D gene: .; CDR3 protein: CASSIGTVQETQYF; CDR3 DNA: TGTGCCAGTAGTATAGGGACAGTCCAAGAGACCCAGTACTTC
J gene: TRBJ2-7; V gene: TRBV5-1; D gene: .; CDR3 protein: CASSWERQSHPYEQYF; CDR3 DNA: TGCGCCAGCAGTTGGGAGCGACAATCCCACCCCTACGAGCAGTACTTC
J gene: TRBJ2-3; V gene: TRBV7-9; D gene: .; CDR3 protein: CASSSRADTQYF; CDR3 DNA: TGTGCCAGCAGCTCCAGGGCAGATACGCAGTATTTT
J gene: TRBJ2-7; V gene: TRBV29-1; D gene: TRBD1; CDR3 protein: CSVAPGQGYEQYF; CDR3 DNA: TGCAGCGTTGCACCGGGACAGGGCTACGAGCAGTACTTC
J gene: TRBJ1-2; V gene: TRBV29-1; D gene: .; CDR3 protein: CSVEVGPNYGYTF; CDR3 DNA: TGCAGCGTTGAAGTCGGCCCTAACTATGGCTACACCTTC